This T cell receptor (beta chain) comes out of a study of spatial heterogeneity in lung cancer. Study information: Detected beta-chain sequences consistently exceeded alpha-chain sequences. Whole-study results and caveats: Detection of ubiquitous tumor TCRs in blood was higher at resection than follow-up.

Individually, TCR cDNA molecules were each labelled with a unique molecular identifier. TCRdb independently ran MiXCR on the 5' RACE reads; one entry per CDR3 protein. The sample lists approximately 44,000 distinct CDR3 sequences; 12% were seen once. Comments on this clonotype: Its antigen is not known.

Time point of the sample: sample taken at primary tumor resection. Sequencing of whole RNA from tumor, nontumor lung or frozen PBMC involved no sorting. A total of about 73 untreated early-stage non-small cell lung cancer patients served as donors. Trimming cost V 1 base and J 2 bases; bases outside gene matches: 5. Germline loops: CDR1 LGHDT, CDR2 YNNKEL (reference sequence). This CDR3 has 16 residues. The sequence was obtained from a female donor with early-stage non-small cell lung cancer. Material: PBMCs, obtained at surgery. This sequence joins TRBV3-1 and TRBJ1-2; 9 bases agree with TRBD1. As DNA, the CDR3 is TGTGCCAGCAGCCAAGTCCGGACAGGGGAAAACTATGGCTACACCTTC. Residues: CASSQVRTGENYGYTF.